Below, 20 T cell receptor beta chains from the same sample are listed, as sequenced in a study of blood T cell repertoires in COVID-19. The method was immunoSEQ multiplex PCR; TCRdb's version includes in-frame clones alone and lacks a portion of them. Of approximately 530,000 clones listed, less than 90% are singletons. The sequencing sample was made of peripheral blood. The source is a woman aged 45-59 years with COVID-19, enrolled during active disease.

The rearrangement links TRBV21-1 to TRBJ1-2; the table assigns TRBD1, which was not confirmed against the DNA. TRBV21-1 is a known pseudogene. The CDR3 extends over 17 amino acids. This CDR3 is CASTLRKSRGEGYGYTF. The CDR3 nucleotides are TGTGCCAGCACCCTACGGAAGAGCAGGGGCGAGGGCTATGGCTACACCTTC.

This clone was counted a few times. V and J are TRBV10-1 and TRBJ1-5; perhaps TRBD1 as D (6 bases). V was cut by 3 bases and J by 0 bases, with 15 bases left in between. The CDR3 has 17 amino acids. The germline V gene has CDR1 WNHNN and CDR2 SYGVQD (reference sequence). The CDR3 nucleotides are TGCGCCAGCAGTGAACCCCGGACAGTTTATAGCAATCAGCCCCAGCATTTT. Residues: CASSEPRTVYSNQPQHF.

The gene calls are TRBV4-1 and TRBJ2-6; 9 nucleotides match TRBD1. The trim removed 2 bases at V and 1 base at J, leaving 6 bases unmatched. Germline-derived CDR1 and CDR2 are MGHRA and YSYEKL. The CDR3 has 18 residues. The chain's CDR3 is CASSQPGQGASGANVLTF. In DNA, the CDR3 is TGCGCCAGCAGCCAACCGGGACAGGGAGCTTCTGGGGCCAACGTCCTGACTTTC.

This clone was recorded a few times. This chain links TRBV10-3 with TRBJ1-5; perhaps TRBD1 as D (5 bases). Trimming stripped 3 bases from V and 5 bases from J, with 11 bases between. There are 14 residues in the CDR3. The germline V gene encodes CDR1 ENHRY and CDR2 SYGVKD. CDR3 in amino acids: CAISDGRADQPQHF. The CDR3 DNA is TGTGCCATCAGTGACGGCAGGGCTGATCAGCCCCAGCATTTT.

This clone was observed a handful of times. V and J are TRBV5-4 and TRBJ1-2; D call uncertain. Per the germline V gene, CDR1 is SGHNT and CDR2 is YYREEE (reference sequence). The CDR3 is 15 amino acids. V dropped 4 bases and J dropped 4 bases, with 17 bases sitting between them. The CDR3 spells CASSTAVRESYGYTF. CDR3 nucleotide sequence: TGTGCCAGCAGCACGGCGGTGAGGGAAAGCTATGGCTACACCTTC.

The chain employs TRBV24-1 and TRBJ2-2, with 7 bases aligning to TRBD1. CDR1 is KGHDR and CDR2 is SFDVKD in the germline V gene. The V gene end was trimmed by 2 bases and the J gene end by 0 bases; junction bases not matched to a gene: 8. The length of the CDR3 is 18 residues. DNA for the CDR3: TGTGCCACCAGTGATTCTCATAGGGGGCTGCCGAACACCGGGGAGCTGTTTTTT. It translates to CATSDSHRGLPNTGELFF.

The chain uses TRBV18 and TRBJ1-2; TRBD1 agrees at 8 bases. The CDR3 is 15 residues long. The germline gives CDR1 KGHSH, CDR2 LQKENI. The trim removed 4 bases at V and 6 bases at J, leaving 10 bases unmatched. The CDR3 nucleotides read TGTGCCAGCTCACGAAGGACAGGGAGCGGGGATGGCTACACCTTC. Amino acid sequence: CASSRRTGSGDGYTF.

This chain connects TRBV9 to TRBJ2-5; TRBD2 might be the D (6 bases). The CDR3 covers 11 residues. Germline V CDR1 and CDR2: SGDLS, YYNGEE. Trimming shortened V by 2 bases and J by 7 bases, and 6 bases separated the two germline ends. CDR3 protein: CASSVGGTQYF. Written as DNA, the CDR3 is TGTGCCAGCAGCGTGGGGGGGACCCAGTACTTC.

V is TRBV28 and J is TRBJ2-7; 11 bases are a match to TRBD1. This CDR3 has 15 amino acids. The germline V gene has CDR1 MDHEN and CDR2 SYDVKM. The V and J ends lost 1 base and 2 bases, in that order; junction bases with no gene match: 1. The CDR3 nucleotides read TGTGCCAGCAGTTTATTGGACAGGGGGCCCTACGAGCAGTACTTC. It codes for CASSLLDRGPYEQYF.

This chain uses TRBV29-1 with TRBJ2-1; perhaps TRBD1 as D (6 bases). The CDR3 contains 13 residues. Germline values: CDR1 SQVTM, CDR2 ANQGSEA. The CDR3 loop reads CRAADKGVNEQFF. For the CDR3, the DNA is TGCAGAGCGGCAGACAAGGGGGTCAATGAGCAGTTCTTC.

The rearrangement links TRBV30 to TRBJ1-2; 8 nucleotides match TRBD1. Germline V gives CDR1 GTSNPN, CDR2 SVGIG (reference sequence). V was pared by 8 bases and J by 4 bases, with 6 bases of the junction left unmatched. The CDR3 extends over 12 amino acids. Written as DNA, the CDR3 is TGTGCCAGCGGACAGGGCCTCTATGGCTACACCTTC. It yields the protein CASGQGLYGYTF. The variable domain in full, completed from reference TRBV30 and TRBJ1-2, reads SQTIHQWPATLVQPVGSPLSLECTVEGTSNPNLYWYRQAAGRGLQLLFYSVGIGQISSEVPQNLSASRPQDRQFILSSKKLLLSDSGFYLCASGQGLYGYTFGSGTRLTVV.

CDR3 sequence reads: CASNGGGTYTGELFF. CDR3 DNA sequence: TGTGCCAGCAACGGTGGGGGGACCTACACCGGGGAGCTGTTTTTT. The rearrangement uses TRBV9 and TRBJ2-2, with D tentatively TRBD2 (6 bases). CDR1 SGDLS and CDR2 YYNGEE come from the germline V gene. With 6 bases removed from V and 3 bases from J, the gap between germline ends came to 15 bases. The CDR3 is made up of 15 amino acids.

V and J are TRBV3-1 (or the pseudogene TRBV3-2) and TRBJ1-2, with a possible D match to TRBD1 (6 bases). CDR3 size: 16 residues. CDR1 is LGHDT, CDR2 YNNKEL, per germline (reference sequence). Deletions cut 3 bases from V and 3 bases from J, with 17 bases between. CDR3 sequence reads: CASSQLLGGSDYGYTF. As DNA, the CDR3 is TGTGCCAGCAGCCAGCTCTTAGGGGGATCGGACTATGGCTACACCTTC.

The chain uses TRBV29-1 and TRBJ2-5; 9 bases agree with TRBD1. Germline-derived CDR1 and CDR2 are SQVTM and ANQGSEA. There are 13 residues in the CDR3. V shed 4 bases and J 2 bases; nucleotides not matched to a gene: 2. Here the CDR3 DNA reads TGCAGCGTTGCCGGGACAGGGCAAGAGACCCAGTACTTC. Its translation: CSVAGTGQETQYF.

This chain connects TRBV5-4 to TRBJ1-2, with unresolved D. Germline V CDR1 and CDR2: SGHNT, YYREEE (reference sequence). CDR3 size: 14 residues. Between the trimmed V and J ends, which lost 2 bases and 0 bases, there was a span of 8 bases. CDR3 sequence: CASSLITSNYGYTF. CDR3 coding DNA: TGTGCCAGCAGCTTAATTACATCTAACTATGGCTACACCTTC.

The chain combines TRBV2 with TRBJ2-5; no reliable D call. The V end was cut by 8 bases, the J end by 5 bases, with 15 bases between. CDR3 size: 13 residues. Germline V CDR1 and CDR2: SNHLY, FYNNEI. Here the CDR3 DNA reads TGTGCCAGCGAGATCGGTTCCCGGGAGACCCAGTACTTC. This translates into CASEIGSRETQYF.

The gene calls are TRBV6-5 and TRBJ2-6; D uncertain. CDR1 and CDR2 from the germline V gene are MNHEY and SVGAGI. Between the trimmed V and J ends, which lost 8 bases and 2 bases, there was a span of 10 bases. CDR3 length: 14 amino acids. The DNA of the CDR3 is TGTGCCAGCTGGGCTCCTCCTGGGGCCAACGTCCTGACTTTC. Translation: CASWAPPGANVLTF.

This clone was recorded once. V usage is TRBV18 and J usage is TRBJ2-2; D remains ambiguous. The length of the CDR3 is 14 residues. V dropped 6 bases and J dropped 0 bases, with 8 bases sitting between them. Germline CDR1 and CDR2: KGHSH and LQKENI. CDR3 in amino acids: CASSPTANTGELFF. The CDR3 nucleotides are TGTGCCAGCTCCCCCACGGCGAACACCGGGGAGCTGTTTTTT.

The chain recombines TRBV2 with TRBJ1-2; TRBD1 aligns across 10 bases. V lost 2 bases and J lost 6; bases outside the gene matches: 15. The CDR3 is 18 amino acids. Per the germline V gene, CDR1 is SNHLY and CDR2 is FYNNEI. CDR3 sequence reads: CASSENPDRGKSIDGYTF. The CDR3 DNA reads as TGTGCCAGCAGTGAAAATCCGGACAGGGGGAAGAGTATAGATGGCTACACCTTC.

J is TRBJ1-1 and V is TRBV11-2; a possible D gene is TRBD1 (5 bases). This CDR3 has 14 residues. The germline gives CDR1 SGHAT, CDR2 FQNNGV. Trimming pared 2 bases from V and 8 bases from J, leaving 15 bases between. The CDR3 reads CASSLNTLGGEAFF. The CDR3 nucleotides read TGTGCCAGCAGCTTAAATACGCTGGGGGGGGAAGCTTTCTTT.